The 21 T cell receptor beta chains listed next were all sequenced from one sample in a study of T cell repertoires in cytomegalovirus infection. Each CDR3 protein is one row after TCRdb ran MiXCR on the reads. The sample has some 100,000 distinct CDR3 sequences; less than 25% are singletons. Input material: CD8+ T cells from PBMCs. These receptor sequences come from a human donor in good health (CMV status not recorded). Some clones in this sample may be carry-over from other donors' samples.

This clonotype was seen a few times. The chain uses TRBV11-3 and TRBJ2-7; D is uncertain. The V end lost 3 bases, the J end lost 5 bases, and 11 bases lay between the germline ends. Germline CDR1 is SGHNT and CDR2 is YENEEA. The CDR3 has 13 residues. The CDR3 sequence is CASSFRDLNEQYF. CDR3 coding DNA: TGTGCCAGCAGCTTCCGCGACTTGAACGAGCAGTACTTC.

The rearrangement links TRBV7-9 to TRBJ1-2, with TRBD1 identical over 7 bases. This CDR3 has 16 residues. The trim removed 5 bases at V and 0 bases at J, leaving 9 bases unmatched. CDR1 is SEHNR and CDR2 is FQNEAQ in the germline V gene (reference sequence). The CDR3 nucleotides are TGTGCCAGCAGCCCCTGGACAGGACAAGCTAACTATGGCTACACCTTC. Its protein product is CASSPWTGQANYGYTF.

A few counts support this clonotype. V gene TRBV5-1 combines with J gene TRBJ1-6, with D unclear. This CDR3 has 16 amino acids. Looked up from germline, CDR1 is SGHRS and CDR2 is YFSETQ. Trimming took 0 bases from V and 6 from J, leaving 13 bases between them. The CDR3 bases are TGCGCCAGCAGCTTGGGGTCGGCGGTCTCTAATTCACCCCTCCACTTT. Amino acids: CASSLGSAVSNSPLHF.

In this sample, this clonotype turned up a few times. This rearrangement joins TRBV27 to TRBJ2-2, with D possibly matching TRBD1 (5 bases). V was cut by 5 bases and J by 4 bases, with 11 bases left in between. CDR1 is MNHEY and CDR2 is SMNVEV in the germline V gene (reference sequence). This CDR3 spans 14 amino acids. The CDR3 sequence: CASSPRTGTGELFF. The CDR3 nucleotides read TGTGCCAGCAGTCCAAGAACAGGCACCGGGGAGCTGTTTTTT.

The chain recombines TRBV28 with TRBJ1-3; D call uncertain. The germline V and J ends were trimmed by 3 bases and 4 bases, with 10 bases remaining between them. The germline V gene has CDR1 MDHEN and CDR2 SYDVKM. This CDR3 has 14 amino acids. In nucleotides, the CDR3 is TGTGCCAGCAGTTTTGAGGGTTCGGGAAACACCATATATTTT. This encodes CASSFEGSGNTIYF.

This clonotype was detected a few times. The chain combines TRBV3-1 with TRBJ2-7; D is perhaps TRBD2 (6 bases). The CDR3 extends over 16 amino acids. The V end was cut by 0 bases, the J end by 2 bases, with 14 bases between. Germline V CDR1 and CDR2: LGHDT, YNNKEL (reference sequence). CDR3 loop: CASSQDPGLPPYEQYF. DNA of the CDR3: TGTGCCAGCAGCCAAGATCCAGGACTACCGCCCTACGAGCAGTACTTC.

This clonotype was seen only a few times. V and J are TRBV4-3 and TRBJ2-7; 9 bases match TRBD1. Germline loops: CDR1 LGHNA, CDR2 YSLEER. The CDR3 loop spans 16 amino acids. J lost 0 bases, V lost 3 bases, and 6 bases had no gene match. The CDR3 DNA sequence: TGCGCCAGCAGCCAGGGGACAGGGACAAGCTCCTACGAGCAGTACTTC. Residues: CASSQGTGTSSYEQYF.

This chain uses TRBV6-6 with TRBJ2-7; tentatively, D is TRBD1 or TRBD2 (5 bases each). The CDR3 sequence is 14 residues long. Trimming left V 5 bases short and J 2 bases short, with 13 bases between. Per germline, CDR1 MNHNY and CDR2 SVGAGI (reference sequence). The CDR3, as DNA: TGTGCCAGCAGTCGATCGGGGCTTGCCTACGAGCAGTACTTC. Its protein is CASSRSGLAYEQYF.

In this sample, this clonotype turned up a few times. The V call is TRBV20-1, the J call TRBJ1-1, with D unclear. With 5 bases removed from V and 1 base from J, the gap between germline ends came to 11 bases. Looked up from germline, CDR1 is DFQATT and CDR2 is SNEGSKA (reference sequence). This CDR3 comprises 13 residues. The CDR3 nucleotides read TGCAGTGCTTACGGGTTAACGAACACTGAAGCTTTCTTT. It encodes CSAYGLTNTEAFF.

This clonotype was observed many times. V and J are TRBV11-3 and TRBJ2-1, with D maybe TRBD2 (5 bases). The germline V and J ends were trimmed by 4 bases and 0 bases, with 13 bases remaining between them. Germline lookup yields CDR1 SGHNT and CDR2 YENEEA. This CDR3 comprises 16 residues. For the CDR3, the DNA is TGTGCCAGCAGCTCGGCTGACTACTACTCCTACAATGAGCAGTTCTTC. It specifies CASSSADYYSYNEQFF. The entire variable domain, with the rest obtained from reference TRBV11-3 and TRBJ2-1, is as follows: EAGVVQSPRYKIIEKKQPVAFWCNPISGHNTLYWYLQNLGQGPELLIRYENEEAVDDSQLPKDRFSAERLKGVDSTLKIQPAELGDSAVYLCASSSADYYSYNEQFFGPGTRLTVL.

This clonotype was picked up many times. The genes are TRBV20-1 and TRBJ1-3; TRBD1 aligns across 11 bases. Germline V lookup: CDR1 DFQATT, CDR2 SNEGSKA (reference sequence). The CDR3 has 14 residues. V lost 6 bases and J lost 4; bases outside the gene matches: 5. CDR3 bases: TGCAGTGCGCCGGGACAGGGGGAAGGAAACACCATATATTTT. It specifies CSAPGQGEGNTIYF.

This clonotype was counted a few times. The chain is built from TRBV7-9 and TRBJ2-1, with D perhaps TRBD2 (5 bases). Germline V gene data show CDR1 as SEHNR and CDR2 as FQNEAQ (reference sequence). This CDR3 is built from 15 residues. The V gene lost 3 bases and the J gene lost 5 bases, with 14 bases spanning the gap. The CDR3 is CASSFSELVDNEQFF. CDR3 nucleotide sequence: TGTGCCAGCAGCTTTAGCGAGCTAGTCGACAATGAGCAGTTCTTC.

This clonotype showed up many times. This sequence joins TRBV19 and TRBJ1-5; D may be TRBD1 (6 bases). Germline assignment: CDR1 LNHDA and CDR2 SQIVND (reference sequence). With 10 bases removed from V and 6 bases from J, the gap between germline ends came to 16 bases. The CDR3 covers 13 residues. The CDR3 protein is CATWEGGIQPQHF. The CDR3 DNA follows: TGTGCCACATGGGAGGGGGGAATTCAGCCCCAGCATTTT.

There are a few counts of this clonotype. The V and J genes are TRBV18 and TRBJ1-4, with D maybe TRBD1 (6 bases). The CDR3 spans 15 residues. V was cut by 3 bases and J by 3 bases, with 11 bases left in between. From germline, CDR1 is KGHSH and CDR2 LQKENI. In DNA, the CDR3 is TGTGCCAGCTCACCCGTGGACAGCGCTAATGAAAAACTGTTTTTT. It encodes CASSPVDSANEKLFF.

This clonotype was counted many times. The chain recombines TRBV5-8 with TRBJ1-5; D ambiguous. V dropped 0 bases and J dropped 3 bases, with 7 bases sitting between them. Germline V lookup: CDR1 SGHTS, CDR2 YDEGEE. This CDR3 has 14 amino acids. As DNA, the CDR3 is TGTGCCAGCAGCTTGGACGGCGCCAATCAGCCCCAGCATTTT. Its protein product is CASSLDGANQPQHF.

For the CDR3, the DNA is TGTGCCAGCAGTTTCGAGGGTAGAAAGCCCCAGCATTTT. This sequence encodes CASSFEGRKPQHF. This chain links TRBV28 with TRBJ1-5, with no clear D. Germline V gene data show CDR1 as MDHEN and CDR2 as SYDVKM. This CDR3 spans 13 amino acids. V was shortened by 3 bases and J by 8 bases, with 11 bases between the two germline ends.

V is TRBV19 and J is TRBJ2-7; 9 positions match TRBD1. Trimming took 5 bases from V and 4 from J; bases not matched to a gene: 9. The germline gives CDR1 LNHDA, CDR2 SQIVND (reference sequence). The CDR3 totals 15 residues. The CDR3 DNA reads TGTGCCAGTAGTCCCCGGACAGGGGAAAAATACGAGCAGTACTTC. Its translation: CASSPRTGEKYEQYF.

This chain connects TRBV6-2 or TRBV6-3 to TRBJ1-6; the D is unclear. The CDR3 totals 15 residues. Germline V gene sequence: CDR1 MNHEY, CDR2 SVGEGT. V lost 0 bases, J lost 9 bases, and 12 bases lay in between. In DNA form, the CDR3 reads TGTGCCAGCAGTTACTCCGGGGAAGAAGGTTCACCCCTCCACTTT. Its protein is CASSYSGEEGSPLHF.

This clonotype was counted ten times or more. This rearrangement joins TRBV5-6 to TRBJ2-6; 8 bases are shared with TRBD1. V lost 2 bases and J lost 0; bases outside the gene matches: 7. Germline V gene sequence: CDR1 SGHDT, CDR2 YYEEEE. CDR3 length: 18 amino acids. CDR3 region: CASSFAGTGSSGANVLTF. The CDR3 coding sequence is TGTGCCAGCAGCTTCGCCGGGACAGGTAGCTCTGGGGCCAACGTCCTGACTTTC. Based on the CDR3 plus reference TRBV5-6 and TRBJ2-6, the full variable domain is DAGVTQSPTHLIKTRGQQVTLRCSPKSGHDTVSWYQQALGQGPQFIFQYYEEEERQRGNFPDRFSGHQFPNYSSELNVNALLLGDSALYLCASSFAGTGSSGANVLTFGAGSRLTVL.

This chain uses TRBV14 with TRBJ1-1; D call uncertain. CDR3 size: 13 residues. V lost 5 bases to trimming and J lost 4 bases, with 11 bases between them. The V gene's germline CDR1 is SGHDN and CDR2 FVKESK. CDR3 sequence: CASSSDFSTEAFF. CDR3 coding DNA: TGTGCCAGCAGCAGCGACTTTTCCACTGAAGCTTTCTTT.

The V gene is TRBV30, the J gene TRBJ2-7; a weak D match, TRBD1 (6 bases). The CDR3 covers 11 residues. The germline gives CDR1 GTSNPN, CDR2 SVGIG (reference sequence). The germline V and J ends were trimmed by 2 bases and 5 bases, with 7 bases remaining between them. The CDR3 coding sequence is TGTGCCTGGAGTACAGGGAACGAGCAGTACTTC. Its translation is CAWSTGNEQYF.